One sample yielded the 5 T cell receptor beta chains listed below, sequenced in a study of blood T cell repertoires in COVID-19. The data were produced by immunoSEQ multiplex PCR, yet TCRdb's version contains in-frame clones alone and is incomplete. The data show some 300,000 clones, approximately 89% seen once. The sequenced material came from peripheral blood. The receptors derive from a woman in her thirties who had recovered from COVID-19.

The gene calls are TRBV7-8 and TRBJ2-2; D gene ambiguous. Per the germline V gene, CDR1 is SGHVS and CDR2 is FQNEAQ. Trimming cost V 2 bases and J 1 base, with 8 bases left between them. This CDR3 has 15 residues. For the CDR3, the DNA is TGTGCCAGCAGCTTATTGACTCGGAACACCGGGGAGCTGTTTTTT. Amino acid sequence: CASSLLTRNTGELFF.

The chain carries TRBV5-1 and TRBJ1-2, with 9 bases aligning to TRBD1. The germline gives CDR1 SGHRS, CDR2 YFSETQ. CDR3 length: 17 amino acids. The J segment lost 4 bases and the V segment lost 4 bases, leaving 14 bases of the junction unmatched. The CDR3 coding sequence is TGCGCCAGCAGCGGGATACAGGGGGCGGGAAACTTCTATGGCTACACCTTC. Its translation: CASSGIQGAGNFYGYTF.

V is TRBV29-1 and J is TRBJ2-3; TRBD2 aligns across 9 bases. CDR1 and CDR2 from the germline V gene are SQVTM and ANQGSEA. This CDR3 comprises 14 residues. With 4 bases clipped from V and 2 bases from J, the junction kept 4 bases outside the gene matches. In DNA form, the CDR3 reads TGCAGCGTTGCTCAGCGGGGGGACACAGATACGCAGTATTTT. Amino acids: CSVAQRGDTDTQYF.

The chain is built from TRBV6-5 and TRBJ1-2, with a tentative D call TRBD1 (5 bases). The CDR3 totals 15 residues. With 7 bases removed from V and 3 bases from J, the gap between germline ends came to 18 bases. The germline gives CDR1 MNHEY, CDR2 SVGAGI. CDR3 sequence (DNA): TGTGCCAGCACCAAACTAAGGGGCAGGGACTATGGCTACACCTTC. This encodes CASTKLRGRDYGYTF.

This chain joins TRBV19 and TRBJ1-2; no firm D call. CDR3 size: 12 residues. Germline V CDR1 and CDR2: LNHDA, SQIVND (reference sequence). The germline V and J ends were trimmed by 6 bases and 4 bases, with 9 bases remaining between them. The CDR3 DNA sequence: TGTGCCAGTAGATCCGGGGTCTATGGCTACACCTTC. It encodes CASRSGVYGYTF. Using reference TRBV19 and TRBJ1-2 for the parts outside the CDR3, the full variable domain is DGGITQSPKYLFRKEGQNVTLSCEQNLNHDAMYWYRQDPGQGLRLIYYSQIVNDFQKGDIAEGYSVSREKKESFPLTVTSAQKNPTAFYLCASRSGVYGYTFGSGTRLTVV.